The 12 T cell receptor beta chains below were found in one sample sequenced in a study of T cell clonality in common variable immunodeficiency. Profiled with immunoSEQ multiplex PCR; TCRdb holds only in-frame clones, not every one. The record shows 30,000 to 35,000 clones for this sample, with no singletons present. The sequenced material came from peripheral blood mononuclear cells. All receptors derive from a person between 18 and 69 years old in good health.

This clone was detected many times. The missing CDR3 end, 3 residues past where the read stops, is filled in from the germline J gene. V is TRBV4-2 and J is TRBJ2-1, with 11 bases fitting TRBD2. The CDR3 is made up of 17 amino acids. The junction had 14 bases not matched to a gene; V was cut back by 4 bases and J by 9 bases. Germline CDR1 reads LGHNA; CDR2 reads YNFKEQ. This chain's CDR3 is CASSLSGTSGRGVEQFF. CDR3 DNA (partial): TGTGCCAGCAGCCTATCCGGGACTAGCGGAAGGGGGGTTGAG.

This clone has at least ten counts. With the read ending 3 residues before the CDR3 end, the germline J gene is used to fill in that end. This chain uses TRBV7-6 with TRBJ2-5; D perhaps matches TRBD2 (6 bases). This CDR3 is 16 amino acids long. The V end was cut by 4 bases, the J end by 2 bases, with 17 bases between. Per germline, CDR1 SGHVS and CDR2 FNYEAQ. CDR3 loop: CASSSTGTFSQETQYF. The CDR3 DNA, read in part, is TGTGCCAGCAGCTCGACCGGGACTTTTTCGCAAGAGACC. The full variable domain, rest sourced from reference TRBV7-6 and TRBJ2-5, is GAGVSQSPRYKVTKRGQDVALRCDPISGHVSLYWYRQALGQGPEFLTYFNYEAQQDKSGLPNDRFSAERPEGSISTLTIQRTEQRDSAMYRCASSSTGTFSQETQYFGPGTRLLVL.

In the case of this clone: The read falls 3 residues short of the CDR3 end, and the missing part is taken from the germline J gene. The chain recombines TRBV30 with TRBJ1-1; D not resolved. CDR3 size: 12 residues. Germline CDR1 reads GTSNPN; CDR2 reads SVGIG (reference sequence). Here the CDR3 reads CAWSPGNTDAFF. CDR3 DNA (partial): TGTGCCTGGAGCCCGGGGAACACAGAT.

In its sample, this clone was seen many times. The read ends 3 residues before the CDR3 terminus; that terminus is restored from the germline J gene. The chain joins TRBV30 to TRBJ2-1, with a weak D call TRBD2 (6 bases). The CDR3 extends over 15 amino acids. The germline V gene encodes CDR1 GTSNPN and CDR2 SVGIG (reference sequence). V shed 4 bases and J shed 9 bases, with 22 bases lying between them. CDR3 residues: CAWTLSGLHEGEQFF. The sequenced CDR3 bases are TGTGCCTGGACCCTAAGCGGGCTTCATGAGGGTGAG.

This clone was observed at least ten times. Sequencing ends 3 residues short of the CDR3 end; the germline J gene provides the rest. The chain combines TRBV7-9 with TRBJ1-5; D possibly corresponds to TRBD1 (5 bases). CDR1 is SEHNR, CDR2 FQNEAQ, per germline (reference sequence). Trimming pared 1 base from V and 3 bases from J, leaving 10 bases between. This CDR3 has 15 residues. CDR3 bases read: TGTGCCAGCAGCTTAGGGGACTCATTCAATCAGCCC. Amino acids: CASSLGDSFNQP. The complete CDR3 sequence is CASSLGDSFNQPQHF.

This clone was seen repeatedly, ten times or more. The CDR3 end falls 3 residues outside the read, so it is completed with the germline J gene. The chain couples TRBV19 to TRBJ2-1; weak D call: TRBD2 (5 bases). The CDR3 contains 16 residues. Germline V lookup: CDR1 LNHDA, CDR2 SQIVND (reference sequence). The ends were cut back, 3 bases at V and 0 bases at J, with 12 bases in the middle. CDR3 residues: CASSIDGLSSYNEQFF. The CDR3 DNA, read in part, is TGTGCCAGTAGTATCGACGGACTTAGCTCCTACAATGAG.

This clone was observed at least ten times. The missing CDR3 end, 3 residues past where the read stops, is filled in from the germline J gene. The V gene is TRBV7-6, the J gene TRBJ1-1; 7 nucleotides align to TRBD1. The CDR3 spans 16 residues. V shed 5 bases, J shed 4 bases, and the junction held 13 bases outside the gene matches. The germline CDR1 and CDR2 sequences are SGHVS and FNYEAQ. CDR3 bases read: TGTGCCAGCAGCCGATCCCCTGACAGGGCGGGCACTGAA. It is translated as CASSRSPDRAGTE. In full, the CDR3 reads CASSRSPDRAGTEAFF.

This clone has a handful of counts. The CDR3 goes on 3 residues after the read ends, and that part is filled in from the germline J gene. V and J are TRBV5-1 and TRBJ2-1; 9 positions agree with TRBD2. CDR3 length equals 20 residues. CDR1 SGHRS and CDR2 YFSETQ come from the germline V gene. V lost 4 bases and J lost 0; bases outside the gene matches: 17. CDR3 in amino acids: CASSPLGASGTDSSYNEQFF. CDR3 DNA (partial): TGCGCCAGCAGCCCCTTGGGGGCTAGCGGGACGGATAGCTCCTACAATGAG.

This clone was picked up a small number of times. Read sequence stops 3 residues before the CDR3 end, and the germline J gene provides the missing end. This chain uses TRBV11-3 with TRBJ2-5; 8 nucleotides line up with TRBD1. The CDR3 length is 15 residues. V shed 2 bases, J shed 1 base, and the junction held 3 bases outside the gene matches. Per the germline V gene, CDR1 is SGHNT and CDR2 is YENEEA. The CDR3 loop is CASSLLGTGQETQYF. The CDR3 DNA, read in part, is TGTGCCAGCAGCTTACTCGGGACAGGCCAAGAGACC.

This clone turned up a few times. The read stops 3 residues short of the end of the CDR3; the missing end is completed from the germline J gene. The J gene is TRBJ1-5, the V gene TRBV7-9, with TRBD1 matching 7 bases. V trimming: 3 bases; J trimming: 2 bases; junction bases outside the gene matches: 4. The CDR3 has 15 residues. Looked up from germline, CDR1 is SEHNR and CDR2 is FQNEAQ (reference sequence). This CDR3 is CASSFQGEGNQPQHF. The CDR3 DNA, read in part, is TGTGCCAGCAGCTTTCAGGGGGAGGGCAATCAGCCC.

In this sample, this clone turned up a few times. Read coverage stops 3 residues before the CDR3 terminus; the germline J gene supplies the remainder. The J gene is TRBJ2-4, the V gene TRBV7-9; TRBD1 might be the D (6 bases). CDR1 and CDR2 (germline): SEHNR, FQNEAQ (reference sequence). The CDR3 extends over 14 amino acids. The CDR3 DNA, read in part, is TGTGCCAGCAGCATCCGGACAGCCTCCTATGGT. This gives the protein CASSIRTASYG. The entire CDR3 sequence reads CASSIRTASYGQYF.

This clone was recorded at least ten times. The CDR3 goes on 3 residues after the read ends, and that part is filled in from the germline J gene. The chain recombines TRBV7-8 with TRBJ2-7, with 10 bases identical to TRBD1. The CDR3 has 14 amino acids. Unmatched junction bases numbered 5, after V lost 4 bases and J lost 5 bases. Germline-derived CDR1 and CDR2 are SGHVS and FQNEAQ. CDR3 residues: CASSSGQGVNEQYF. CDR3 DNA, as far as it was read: TGTGCCAGCAGCTCCGGACAGGGGGTAAACGAG. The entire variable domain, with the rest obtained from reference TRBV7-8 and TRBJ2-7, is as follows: GAGVSQSPRYKVAKRGQDVALRCDPISGHVSLFWYQQALGQGPEFLTYFQNEAQLDKSGLPSDRFFAERPEGSVSTLKIQRTQQEDSAVYLCASSSGQGVNEQYFGPGTRLTVT.